This TCR beta chain is drawn from a study of blood T cell repertoires in COVID-19. Sequenced by immunoSEQ multiplex PCR; TCRdb stores in-frame clones only, minus some. The data show approximately 300,000 clones, roughly nine tenths seen once. CDR1 and CDR2 (germline): MNHEY, SVGEGT. CDR3 length: 14 amino acids. V was cut by 5 bases and J by 5 bases, with 15 bases left in between. The study assigned cohorts using participant-reported clinical history. Sequenced material: PBMCs or T cells enriched from blood (not recorded which). The rearrangement uses TRBV6-2 or TRBV6-3 and TRBJ1-1, with no clear D. The clonotype originates from a woman aged 30 to 39 who had recovered from COVID-19. The CDR3 here is CASSTPWTGTEAFF. CDR3 nucleotide sequence: TGTGCCAGCAGTACCCCTTGGACGGGGACTGAAGCTTTCTTT.